These 20 T cell receptor beta chains were all obtained from the same sample, sequenced in a study of memory B cells and T cells in multiple sclerosis. Clones were read by immunoSEQ multiplex PCR, and TCRdb kept only the in-frame ones, dropping some. The repertoire has about 32,000 clones, about 82% of them found once; the top ten carry roughly 3%. After stimulus-free culture, autoproliferating CFSE-dim and non-proliferating CFSE-high T cells were sequenced separately. Roughly 5x10^7 CFSE-labeled PBMCs were cultured less than nine days unstimulated, then replicate wells were pooled. The antigens for these receptors are not known. The specimen was PBMCs from blood kept in culture. These receptors were collected from a human donor with multiple sclerosis.

The chain couples TRBV15 to TRBJ1-1, with D possibly being TRBD1 (5 bases). Trimming cost V 8 bases and J 5 bases, with 27 bases left between them. The CDR3 has 17 residues. CDR1 LNHNV and CDR2 YYDKDF come from the germline V gene (reference sequence). The CDR3 DNA follows: TGTGCCACCGGTAGCAGCACTAAGGGGCTACGAGAGACTGAAGCTTTCTTT. Protein sequence: CATGSSTKGLRETEAFF.

The chain carries TRBV2 and TRBJ1-1; 10 nucleotides match TRBD1. Germline V CDR1 and CDR2: SNHLY, FYNNEI. The V and J ends lost 5 bases and 2 bases, in that order; junction bases with no gene match: 11. The CDR3 is made up of 17 amino acids. This CDR3 reads CASSLHLGTGVNTEAFF. The CDR3 coding sequence is TGTGCCAGCAGTCTTCACCTCGGGACAGGGGTAAACACTGAAGCTTTCTTT.

Sample share makes this clone large (0.1 to 1%). The chain combines TRBV18 with TRBJ1-3; 8 nucleotides match TRBD1. The V segment lost 4 bases and the J segment 0 bases; nucleotides outside the gene matches: 20. The CDR3 is 21 residues long. Germline V gene sequence: CDR1 KGHSH, CDR2 LQKENI. CDR3 coding DNA: TGTGCCAGCTCACAGTTTCCGGGACAGGCACTTTTCCAGAGCTCTGGAAACACCATATATTTT. Translated, it gives CASSQFPGQALFQSSGNTIYF.

V and J are TRBV5-1 and TRBJ1-1; D is unclear. Germline CDR1 is SGHRS and CDR2 is YFSETQ. The germline V and J ends were trimmed by 1 base and 1 base, with 14 bases remaining between them. This CDR3 spans 16 amino acids. As DNA, the CDR3 is TGCGCCAGCAGCTTGCTAGGTCCCCGACCGAACACTGAAGCTTTCTTT. This encodes CASSLLGPRPNTEAFF.

The chain links TRBV6-6 to TRBJ2-5; D remains ambiguous. The CDR3 covers 14 residues. V lost 7 bases and J lost 1, with 13 bases in between. Germline values: CDR1 MNHNY, CDR2 SVGAGI (reference sequence). CDR3 protein: CASTPGRLQETQYF. In nucleotides, the CDR3 is TGTGCCAGCACTCCTGGACGGCTCCAAGAGACCCAGTACTTC.

This clone was picked up a small number of times. V is TRBV14 and J is TRBJ1-2; possibly TRBD1 for D (5 bases). The V end lost 8 bases, the J end lost 2 bases, and 12 bases lay between the germline ends. Per the germline V gene, CDR1 is SGHDN and CDR2 is FVKESK. CDR3 size: 13 residues. CDR3 sequence: CASRGGTNYGYTF. In DNA form, the CDR3 reads TGTGCCAGCCGTGGGGGGACGAACTATGGCTACACCTTC.

This chain connects TRBV7-3 to TRBJ2-1; 9 bases agree with TRBD2. The ends lost 5 bases at V and 8 bases at J; junction bases unmatched: 13. Germline values: CDR1 SGHTA, CDR2 FQGTGA. The CDR3 length is 16 residues. CDR3 amino acids: CASSALAGVHLDEQFF. The CDR3 region has the DNA TGTGCCAGCAGCGCCTTAGCGGGAGTACATCTGGATGAGCAGTTCTTC.

The chain recombines TRBV7-9 with TRBJ1-3; no definite D call. Trimming took 5 bases from V and 0 from J, leaving 11 bases between them. Germline values: CDR1 SEHNR, CDR2 FQNEAQ (reference sequence). This CDR3 is built from 15 residues. CDR3 sequence reads: CASSPSSFSGNTIYF. The CDR3 DNA reads TGTGCCAGCAGCCCGTCTAGTTTCTCTGGAAACACCATATATTTT.

The chain uses TRBV27 and TRBJ2-3; TRBD1 might be the D (5 bases). The CDR3 spans 14 residues. CDR1 MNHEY and CDR2 SMNVEV come from the germline V gene (reference sequence). V was pared by 1 base and J by 4 bases, with 9 bases between. The CDR3 DNA follows: TGTGCCAGCAGTTTATTCAGGGTTGCAGATACGCAGTATTTT. Translating it yields CASSLFRVADTQYF.

The rearrangement joins TRBV14 to TRBJ1-1; the match to TRBD1 covers 9 bases. Per the germline V gene, CDR1 is SGHDN and CDR2 is FVKESK. The J segment lost 5 bases and the V segment lost 6 bases, leaving 10 bases of the junction unmatched. This CDR3 spans 15 amino acids. In DNA, the CDR3 is TGTGCCAGCAGACCTCTGGGACAGGGATTAACTGAAGCTTTCTTT. It specifies CASRPLGQGLTEAFF.

The chain combines TRBV6-1 with TRBJ2-6, with 12 positions matching TRBD2. J was trimmed by 1 base and V by 4 bases; bases with no gene match: 11. Germline V gives CDR1 MNHNS, CDR2 SASEGT. The length of the CDR3 is 20 residues. The CDR3 is CASSALLAGGLVSGANVLTF. CDR3 nucleotides: TGTGCCAGCAGTGCACTACTAGCGGGGGGCTTAGTTTCTGGGGCCAACGTCCTGACTTTC.

The chain is built from TRBV28 and TRBJ1-4; 8 bases are a match to TRBD1. The J segment lost 0 bases and the V segment lost 3 bases, leaving 6 bases of the junction unmatched. Germline CDR1 is MDHEN and CDR2 is SYDVKM. The CDR3 is made up of 17 amino acids. The CDR3 sequence is CASSFGTGTSTNEKLFF. The CDR3, as DNA: TGTGCCAGCAGTTTCGGGACAGGCACCTCAACTAATGAAAAACTGTTTTTT.

This sequence joins TRBV6-5 and TRBJ1-2; D may be TRBD1 (5 bases). This CDR3 has 15 residues. The V end was cut by 2 bases, the J end by 0 bases, with 10 bases between. Looked up from germline, CDR1 is MNHEY and CDR2 is SVGAGI. For the CDR3, the DNA is TGTGCCAGCAGTTACATGGGACCTTCTAACTATGGCTACACCTTC. It translates to CASSYMGPSNYGYTF.

The rearrangement joins TRBV18 to TRBJ1-2; D unclear. CDR1 is KGHSH and CDR2 is LQKENI in the germline V gene. The length of the CDR3 is 14 residues. V lost 4 bases, J lost 8 bases, and 17 bases lay in between. The DNA of the CDR3 is TGTGCCAGCTCACAGAATAGGTCGCCCTACGGCTACACCTTC. Translated: CASSQNRSPYGYTF.

The V gene is TRBV7-2, the J gene TRBJ1-1; a weak D match, TRBD1 (5 bases). CDR1 SGHTA and CDR2 FQGNSA come from the germline V gene. This CDR3 spans 15 amino acids. With 2 bases removed from V and 1 base from J, the gap between germline ends came to 11 bases. The CDR3 coding sequence is TGTGCCAGCAGCTTAAACTCAGGGAAGAACACTGAAGCTTTCTTT. It translates to CASSLNSGKNTEAFF.

The genes are TRBV2 and TRBJ2-1, with D tentatively TRBD1 (6 bases). This CDR3 region has 19 residues. Germline-derived CDR1 and CDR2 are SNHLY and FYNNEI. The germline V and J ends were trimmed by 0 bases and 2 bases, with 20 bases remaining between them. DNA for the CDR3: TGTGCCAGCAGTGAAGCGCGGCGGGCGACAGGCCTCACCTACAATGAGCAGTTCTTC. Encoded protein: CASSEARRATGLTYNEQFF.

The chain couples TRBV2 to TRBJ2-1, with 7 nucleotides matching TRBD1. CDR1 SNHLY and CDR2 FYNNEI come from the germline V gene. The CDR3 runs 15 residues. After removal of 5 bases from V and 2 bases from J, the junction contained 6 bases not matched to a gene. In nucleotides, the CDR3 is TGTGCCAGCAGTCCCGACAGGGCGGCCTACAATGAGCAGTTCTTC. Protein sequence: CASSPDRAAYNEQFF.

The V gene is TRBV5-1, the J gene TRBJ2-5, with TRBD1 matching over 7 bases. The closer fit of TRBJ2-7 to the DNA end suggests the J call may be wrong. The germline V gene encodes CDR1 SGHRS and CDR2 YFSETQ. The CDR3 totals 15 residues. The DNA of the CDR3 is TGCGCCAGCAGCTTGATTCCCGGACAGGACTACGAGCAGTACTTC. Its translation: CASSLIPGQDYEQYF.

In DNA, the CDR3 is TGCGCCAGCAGCCGGGACCTGAACACCGGGGAGCTGTTTTTT. Translating it yields CASSRDLNTGELFF. The chain links TRBV5-1 to TRBJ2-2, with D possibly called TRBD1 or TRBD2 (5 bases each). V was shortened by 4 bases and J by 1 base, with 8 bases between the two germline ends. This CDR3 spans 14 amino acids. The germline V gene encodes CDR1 SGHRS and CDR2 YFSETQ.

The chain joins TRBV10-3 to TRBJ2-7, with no clear D. Germline lookup yields CDR1 ENHRY and CDR2 SYGVKD. V was pared by 2 bases and J by 0 bases, with 2 bases between. This CDR3 region has 12 residues. DNA for the CDR3: TGTGCCATCAGTGAGGACTCCTACGAGCAGTACTTC. Amino acids: CAISEDSYEQYF.